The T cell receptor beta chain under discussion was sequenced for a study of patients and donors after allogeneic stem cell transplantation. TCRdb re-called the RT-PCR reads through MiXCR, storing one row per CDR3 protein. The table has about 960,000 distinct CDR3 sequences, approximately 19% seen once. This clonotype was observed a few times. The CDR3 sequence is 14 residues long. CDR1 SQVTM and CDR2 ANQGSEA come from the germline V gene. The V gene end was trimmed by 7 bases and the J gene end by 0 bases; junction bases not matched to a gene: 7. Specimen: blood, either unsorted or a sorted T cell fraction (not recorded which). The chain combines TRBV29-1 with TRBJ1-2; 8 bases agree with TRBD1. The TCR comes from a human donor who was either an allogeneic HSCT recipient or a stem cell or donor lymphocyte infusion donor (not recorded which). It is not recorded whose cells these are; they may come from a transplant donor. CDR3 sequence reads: CSAAAGQANYGYTF. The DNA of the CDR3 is TGCAGCGCAGCTGCGGGACAGGCTAACTATGGCTACACCTTC.